This T cell receptor beta chain was retrieved from a study of T-cell reconstitution after alpha-beta-depleted transplantation in children. Notes on the study in general: The origin of high day-60 TCRbeta diversity in some patients lay in surviving recipient T cells and thymic progenitors. Reportedly, alpha-beta T cells present about two months post-transplant originated from several hundred expanded clones of graft origin.

Construction of the TCRbeta library involved unique molecular identifiers. TCRdb independently ran MiXCR on the PCR reads; one entry per CDR3 protein. The sample shows about 580,000 distinct CDR3 sequences, about 23% of them seen only once. This clonotype was counted a few times. Its antigen is undetermined. The junction had 8 bases not matched to a gene; V was cut back by 5 bases and J by 7 bases. The length of the CDR3 is 14 residues. Germline CDR1 and CDR2: SGHDT and YYEEEE. The specimen comprised PBMCs, mostly from graft donor cells, sampled 360 days after TCRalphabeta/CD19-depleted stem cell transplant. The TCR sequence derives from a boy younger than two who had a stem cell transplant for acute myeloid leukemia, so the T cells may come from the graft donor. The chain combines TRBV5-6 with TRBJ2-3; 9 bases line up with TRBD1. DNA of the CDR3: TGTGCCAGCAGTCGGACAGGGGCCGGGAATACGCAGTATTTT. It specifies CASSRTGAGNTQYF.